Following are 30 T cell receptor beta chains from one sample sequenced in a study of T cell repertoires in ileal Crohn's disease. Clones were read by immunoSEQ multiplex PCR, and TCRdb kept only the in-frame ones, dropping some. Found here are about 6,900 clones, over 80% of them singletons; the top ten hold 4.5%. The material sequenced was ileal tissue. Every receptor here comes from an adult with Crohn's disease.

The chain carries TRBV5-6 and TRBJ2-7, with 7 nucleotides matching TRBD1. Per the germline V gene, CDR1 is SGHDT and CDR2 is YYEEEE. Trimming removed 3 bases from V and 0 bases from J; junction bases left unmatched: 6. The CDR3 sequence is 15 residues long. DNA for the CDR3: TGTGCCAGCAGCTGGGGTTCAGGGGGCTCCTACGAGCAGTACTTC. Its translation is CASSWGSGGSYEQYF.

The chain links TRBV19 to TRBJ2-1, with 11 positions matching TRBD2. From germline, CDR1 is LNHDA and CDR2 SQIVND (reference sequence). The CDR3 covers 16 residues. Unmatched junction bases numbered 7, after V lost 6 bases and J lost 3 bases. The CDR3 DNA sequence: TGTGCCAGTAGGTTAGGGGGACTAGCGGTCTACAATGAGCAGTTCTTC. It encodes CASRLGGLAVYNEQFF. Filled out from reference TRBV19 and TRBJ2-1, the complete variable domain reads DGGITQSPKYLFRKEGQNVTLSCEQNLNHDAMYWYRQDPGQGLRLIYYSQIVNDFQKGDIAEGYSVSREKKESFPLTVTSAQKNPTAFYLCASRLGGLAVYNEQFFGPGTRLTVL.

This chain joins TRBV7-2 and TRBJ2-2; TRBD1 aligns across 9 bases. This CDR3 has 16 residues. The junction had 9 bases not matched to a gene; V was cut back by 4 bases and J by 6 bases. CDR1 is SGHTA and CDR2 is FQGNSA in the germline V gene. The CDR3 bases are TGTGCCAGCAGCTCGATCGGACAGGGGAGGGCCGGGGAGCTGTTTTTT. It encodes CASSSIGQGRAGELFF.

The J gene is TRBJ2-7, the V gene TRBV9; 8 bases fit TRBD2. Per germline, CDR1 SGDLS and CDR2 YYNGEE. V trimming: 3 bases; J trimming: 11 bases; junction bases outside the gene matches: 13. This CDR3 is 14 amino acids long. The CDR3 reads CASSASSGSAGKYF. CDR3 DNA sequence: TGTGCCAGCAGCGCGTCAAGCGGGAGTGCGGGAAAGTACTTC.

The gene calls are TRBV2 and TRBJ2-5; D is uncertain. The DNA end favors TRBJ2-7, so the J call may be wrong. This CDR3 comprises 15 residues. Germline V gene sequence: CDR1 SNHLY, CDR2 FYNNEI. The DNA of the CDR3 is TGTGCCAGCATCCTTACTGAGGCCTATTCTTACGAGCAGTACTTC. This gives the protein CASILTEAYSYEQYF.

The V gene is TRBV18, the J gene TRBJ2-7; 7 bases match TRBD1. CDR1 and CDR2 (germline): KGHSH, LQKENI. Trimming cost V 6 bases and J 6 bases; bases outside gene matches: 8. The CDR3 totals 13 residues. The CDR3 spells CASSADRNSEQYF. CDR3 bases: TGTGCCAGCTCTGCGGACAGGAATAGCGAGCAGTACTTC.

This clone has a single count. The rearrangement uses TRBV6-4 and TRBJ2-1; D is perhaps TRBD1 (5 bases). Trimming shortened V by 2 bases and J by 5 bases, and 10 bases separated the two germline ends. This CDR3 has 14 residues. Germline loops: CDR1 MRHNA, CDR2 SNTAGT. CDR3 region: CASSDVAGHNEQFF. In nucleotides, the CDR3 is TGTGCCAGCAGTGACGTGGCAGGGCACAATGAGCAGTTCTTC.

This chain uses TRBV18 with TRBJ2-1, with D tentatively TRBD2 (5 bases). The CDR3 sequence is 15 residues long. Trimming pared 3 bases from V and 9 bases from J, leaving 18 bases between. The germline V gene has CDR1 KGHSH and CDR2 LQKENI. In DNA, the CDR3 is TGTGCCAGCTCACCGGTCAGAGGGAGTGGAGGTGAGCAGTTCTTC. Protein: CASSPVRGSGGEQFF.

The J gene is TRBJ1-5, the V gene TRBV6-5; TRBD1 aligns across 8 bases. From germline, CDR1 is MNHEY and CDR2 SVGAGI. V trimming: 6 bases; J trimming: 9 bases; junction bases outside the gene matches: 4. The CDR3 sequence is 12 residues long. CDR3 sequence reads: CASSNTGGPQHF. The CDR3 DNA follows: TGTGCCAGCAGCAATACAGGGGGGCCCCAGCATTTT.

V usage is TRBV7-2 and J usage is TRBJ1-4, with D possibly TRBD1 on 5 matching bases. From germline, CDR1 is SGHTA and CDR2 FQGNSA. There are 15 residues in the CDR3. V gave up 5 bases and J gave up 7 bases, with 17 bases separating them. The CDR3 sequence: CASSPPRGLGEKLFF. Written as DNA, the CDR3 is TGTGCCAGCAGCCCACCGCGGGGACTTGGTGAAAAACTGTTTTTT.

The genes are TRBV30 and TRBJ2-7, with 8 bases matching TRBD1. V gave up 1 base and J gave up 5 bases; unmatched junction bases: 7. Per germline, CDR1 GTSNPN and CDR2 SVGIG (reference sequence). This CDR3 spans 14 amino acids. This CDR3 is CAWSAGGGSDEQYF. The CDR3 DNA reads as TGTGCCTGGAGTGCAGGGGGCGGCAGCGACGAGCAGTACTTC. Combining the CDR3 with reference TRBV30 and TRBJ2-7 gives the whole variable domain SQTIHQWPATLVQPVGSPLSLECTVEGTSNPNLYWYRQAAGRGLQLLFYSVGIGQISSEVPQNLSASRPQDRQFILSSKKLLLSDSGFYLCAWSAGGGSDEQYFGPGTRLTVT.

V and J are TRBV5-1 and TRBJ2-7; unclear D gene. The length of the CDR3 is 15 residues. Trimming shortened V by 0 bases and J by 3 bases, and 13 bases separated the two germline ends. Germline assignment: CDR1 SGHRS and CDR2 YFSETQ. CDR3 in DNA: TGCGCCAGCAGCTTGGAAACGACAAGGCACTACGAGCAGTACTTC. Translation: CASSLETTRHYEQYF.

V gene TRBV11-2 combines with J gene TRBJ2-1; 7 positions match TRBD2. CDR3 length equals 14 residues. Germline V CDR1 and CDR2: SGHAT, FQNNGV. The ends lost 1 base at V and 6 bases at J; junction bases unmatched: 3. The CDR3 nucleotides are TGTGCCAGCAGCTTAGCGGGAGGACCCAATGAGCAGTTCTTC. Its protein is CASSLAGGPNEQFF. Based on the CDR3 plus reference TRBV11-2 and TRBJ2-1, the full variable domain is EAGVAQSPRYKIIEKRQSVAFWCNPISGHATLYWYQQILGQGPKLLIQFQNNGVVDDSQLPKDRFSAERLKGVDSTLKIQPAKLEDSAVYLCASSLAGGPNEQFFGPGTRLTVL.

V and J are TRBV6-5 and TRBJ2-7; 9 bases fit TRBD1. The CDR3 runs 15 residues. Trimming removed 6 bases from V and 2 bases from J; junction bases left unmatched: 8. Germline V gene lookup returns CDR1 MNHEY and CDR2 SVGAGI. CDR3: CASRKQGAATYEQYF. DNA for the CDR3: TGTGCCAGCAGGAAACAGGGGGCCGCTACCTACGAGCAGTACTTC.

The chain couples TRBV4-2 to TRBJ2-6; the D is unclear. This CDR3 is built from 16 residues. Between the trimmed V and J ends, which lost 0 bases and 0 bases, there was a span of 6 bases. The germline V gene has CDR1 LGHNA and CDR2 YNFKEQ. CDR3 DNA sequence: TGTGCCAGCAGCCAAGATAGCAGCTCTGGGGCCAACGTCCTGACTTTC. It encodes CASSQDSSSGANVLTF.

As DNA, the CDR3 is TGTGCCAGCAGGAGCGGGGGTCCCACCTACAATGAGCAGTTCTTC. This translates into CASRSGGPTYNEQFF. The V call is TRBV7-8, the J call TRBJ2-1; 8 nucleotides agree with TRBD2. CDR1 SGHVS and CDR2 FQNEAQ come from the germline V gene. V dropped 6 bases and J dropped 2; count of bases not matched to a gene: 6. There are 15 residues in the CDR3.

This clone was picked up one time. The CDR3 DNA sequence: TGTGCCAGCAGTCGGACTAGCGGGAGTTCTGATACGCAGTATTTT. Amino acids: CASSRTSGSSDTQYF. The chain carries TRBV6-5 and TRBJ2-3, with 13 bases lining up with TRBD2. CDR3 length equals 15 residues. Looked up from germline, CDR1 is MNHEY and CDR2 is SVGAGI. V gave up 5 bases and J gave up 6 bases; unmatched junction bases: 5.

The chain uses TRBV15 and TRBJ2-7; 9 bases match TRBD2. Germline CDR1 and CDR2: LNHNV and YYDKDF (reference sequence). After removal of 0 bases from V and 2 bases from J, the junction contained 2 bases not matched to a gene. This CDR3 has 15 amino acids. The CDR3 loop reads CATSRDTSGPYEQYF. CDR3 in DNA: TGTGCCACCAGCAGAGATACTAGCGGGCCCTACGAGCAGTACTTC.

The V gene is TRBV19, the J gene TRBJ2-1, with 14 bases lining up with TRBD2. The CDR3 is made up of 15 amino acids. The junction had 5 bases not matched to a gene; V was cut back by 6 bases and J by 7 bases. The germline gives CDR1 LNHDA, CDR2 SQIVND (reference sequence). The CDR3 is CASSRTSGRWNEQFF. The CDR3 coding sequence is TGTGCCAGTAGCAGGACTAGCGGGAGGTGGAATGAGCAGTTCTTC.

This clone was counted a single time. The chain recombines TRBV5-4 with TRBJ2-1, with 9 nucleotides matching TRBD2. From germline, CDR1 is SGHNT and CDR2 YYREEE (reference sequence). V trimming: 1 base; J trimming: 7 bases; junction bases outside the gene matches: 9. CDR3 length: 16 amino acids. The CDR3 region has the DNA TGTGCCAGCAGCTTGTATGCGGGAGGGAGTGGGAATGAGCAGTTCTTC. Amino acid sequence: CASSLYAGGSGNEQFF.

The sample holds one count of this clone. The chain is built from TRBV7-9 and TRBJ2-1; possibly TRBD2 for D (6 bases). CDR3 length equals 14 residues. Germline CDR1 reads SEHNR; CDR2 reads FQNEAQ (reference sequence). V lost 0 bases and J 8 bases, leaving 11 bases between the germline ends. The CDR3 spells CASSLAGGFHEQFF. DNA of the CDR3: TGTGCCAGCAGCTTAGCGGGAGGATTCCATGAGCAGTTCTTC.

This chain connects TRBV27 to TRBJ2-5; TRBD1 agrees at 7 bases. The germline V gene has CDR1 MNHEY and CDR2 SMNVEV (reference sequence). This CDR3 is 14 amino acids long. Trimming cost V 2 bases and J 11 bases; bases outside gene matches: 11. The DNA of the CDR3 is TGTGCCAGCAGTTTAGGGCGCCCAGGGGGTGAGCAGTACTTC. Amino acid sequence: CASSLGRPGGEQYF.

This chain connects TRBV27 to TRBJ2-7; D is perhaps TRBD2 (6 bases). Per germline, CDR1 MNHEY and CDR2 SMNVEV (reference sequence). The CDR3 spans 12 residues. The DNA for the CDR3 is TGTGCTTCGGGGGTGAGTCCCTACGAGCAGTACTTC. Its translation is CASGVSPYEQYF.

The J gene is TRBJ2-1, the V gene TRBV7-9, with D unclear. The CDR3 is 11 residues long. V gave up 4 bases and J gave up 8 bases, with 6 bases separating them. Germline CDR1 is SEHNR and CDR2 is FQNEAQ (reference sequence). The CDR3 coding sequence is TGTGCCAGCAGCTGGTCGGATGAGCAGTTCTTC. It translates to CASSWSDEQFF.

V usage is TRBV9 and J usage is TRBJ2-5; D is perhaps TRBD1 (6 bases). Germline CDR1 SGDLS, CDR2 YYNGEE. V shed 7 bases and J shed 5 bases, with 12 bases lying between them. The CDR3 is made up of 12 amino acids. In DNA, the CDR3 is TGTGCCAGCCAGGGGCCGGGGGAGACCCAGTACTTC. It encodes CASQGPGETQYF.

This rearrangement joins TRBV5-1 to TRBJ2-3; a weak D match, TRBD1 (6 bases). With 0 bases removed from V and 0 bases from J, the gap between germline ends came to 14 bases. The CDR3 length is 17 residues. CDR1 is SGHRS, CDR2 YFSETQ, per germline. The CDR3 DNA sequence: TGCGCCAGCAGCTTGGGGCCGGACAGAGATAGCACAGATACGCAGTATTTT. Its translation: CASSLGPDRDSTDTQYF.

This chain connects TRBV4-1 to TRBJ1-5; 9 nucleotides line up with TRBD1. CDR1 and CDR2 (germline): MGHRA, YSYEKL. The CDR3 is 15 residues long. Losses at the gene ends were 4 bases for V and 4 bases for J; bases not matched to a gene: 5. The CDR3 protein is CASSPRTGANQPQHF. CDR3 in DNA: TGCGCCAGCAGCCCTCGGACAGGGGCTAATCAGCCCCAGCATTTT.

This clone is large. The gene calls are TRBV2 and TRBJ1-2, with D possibly matching TRBD1 (6 bases). V lost 1 base and J lost 6, with 9 bases in between. Germline values: CDR1 SNHLY, CDR2 FYNNEI. The CDR3 covers 13 residues. CDR3 sequence reads: CASSEDRVDGYTF. The CDR3 DNA reads TGTGCCAGCAGTGAAGACAGGGTGGATGGCTACACCTTC.

The chain has TRBV7-8 and TRBJ2-2; D uncertain. Trimming shortened V by 5 bases and J by 4 bases, and 8 bases separated the two germline ends. CDR3 length: 13 residues. Germline values: CDR1 SGHVS, CDR2 FQNEAQ. The CDR3 nucleotides are TGTGCCAGCAGCCGTGGGCCCACCGGGGAGCTGTTTTTT. Protein: CASSRGPTGELFF.

The CDR3 coding sequence is TGCGCCAGCAGCCGGGGTTCGGGGACACAGAACACCGGGGAGCTGTTTTTT. Protein: CASSRGSGTQNTGELFF. This rearrangement joins TRBV5-1 to TRBJ2-2, with D maybe TRBD1 (6 bases). The CDR3 loop spans 17 amino acids. The V gene lost 4 bases and the J gene lost 1 base, with 17 bases spanning the gap. From germline, CDR1 is SGHRS and CDR2 YFSETQ.